The 11 T cell receptor beta chains below were found in one sample sequenced in a study of shared clonotypes between healthy human individuals. The protocol was immunoSEQ multiplex PCR, while the TCRdb copy is restricted to in-frame clones and leaves out a portion. This table has about 700,000 clones, 92% appearing once. Only CD45RO-negative cells positively selected for CCR7 counted as naive CD8 cells, so terminally differentiated effector memory CD45RA+ cells were excluded. Input material: naive CD8+ T cells sorted from blood. Receptors were obtained from a man aged 25 to 45 in good health.

A remark on this clone: Other DNA sequences in this sample translate to the same CDR3. The chain recombines TRBV19 with TRBJ2-3; D is uncertain. The ends were cut back, 3 bases at V and 0 bases at J, with 1 base in the middle. Looked up from germline, CDR1 is LNHDA and CDR2 is SQIVND (reference sequence). The CDR3 spans 12 residues. DNA of the CDR3: TGTGCCAGTAGTATTAGCACAGATACGCAGTATTTT. It codes for CASSISTDTQYF.

The chain recombines TRBV28 with TRBJ2-4; no clear D. In germline, CDR1 is MDHEN, CDR2 SYDVKM. The CDR3 covers 14 residues. Trimming shortened V by 8 bases and J by 5 bases, and 16 bases separated the two germline ends. The CDR3, as DNA: TGTGCCAGCTGTCCCGACGATAAGGAAAACATTCAGTACTTC. It yields the protein CASCPDDKENIQYF.

The J gene is TRBJ2-6, the V gene TRBV5-4; D remains ambiguous. CDR1 SGHNT and CDR2 YYREEE come from the germline V gene (reference sequence). CDR3 length equals 14 residues. V dropped 2 bases and J dropped 2 bases, with 5 bases sitting between them. This chain's CDR3 is CASSFGPGANVLTF. CDR3 coding DNA: TGTGCCAGCAGCTTTGGGCCTGGGGCCAACGTCCTGACTTTC.

This chain connects TRBV5-1 to TRBJ2-3; D may be TRBD2 (6 bases). Germline lookup yields CDR1 SGHRS and CDR2 YFSETQ. This CDR3 region has 16 residues. V was cut by 0 bases and J by 4 bases, with 15 bases left in between. The CDR3 protein is CASSLEGLLAADTQYF. The CDR3 nucleotides read TGCGCCAGCAGCTTGGAGGGACTCCTTGCCGCAGATACGCAGTATTTT.

Points on this clone: In the same sample, other DNA sequences code for this CDR3. The chain employs TRBV11-2 and TRBJ2-3; no clear D. CDR3 length equals 12 residues. In germline, CDR1 is SGHAT, CDR2 FQNNGV. Trimming removed 5 bases from V and 3 bases from J, with 6 bases in between. CDR3: CASSLPTDTQYF. CDR3 sequence (DNA): TGTGCCAGCAGCCTACCGACAGATACGCAGTATTTT.

The CDR3 DNA sequence: TGTGCCAGCAGTACCGGGACAGGGAGATACGAGCAGTACTTC. Amino acids: CASSTGTGRYEQYF. The rearrangement joins TRBV6-1 to TRBJ2-7; 9 positions match TRBD1. Trimming at V came to 5 bases and at J to 4 bases, leaving 6 bases not matched to a gene. This CDR3 spans 14 amino acids. Germline loops: CDR1 MNHNS, CDR2 SASEGT.

The chain combines TRBV10-3 with TRBJ1-1; TRBD1 matches 9 bases. Germline CDR1 is ENHRY and CDR2 is SYGVKD. V shed 11 bases, J shed 1 base, and the junction held 5 bases outside the gene matches. The CDR3 spans 13 residues. CDR3 coding DNA: TGTGCCGCCGACAGGGGGTCGAACACTGAAGCTTTCTTT. It translates to CAADRGSNTEAFF.

V gene TRBV5-4 combines with J gene TRBJ2-4, with TRBD1 as a possible D gene (6 bases). Germline V gives CDR1 SGHNT, CDR2 YYREEE (reference sequence). Trimming shortened V by 1 base and J by 5 bases, and 7 bases separated the two germline ends. The CDR3 consists of 13 residues. The CDR3 DNA follows: TGTGCCAGCAGCTTGCCAGGGGAAAACATTCAGTACTTC. It translates to CASSLPGENIQYF. Full variable domain (missing parts from reference TRBV5-4 and TRBJ2-4): ETGVTQSPTHLIKTRGQQVTLRCSSQSGHNTVSWYQQALGQGPQFIFQYYREEENGRGNFPPRFSGLQFPNYSSELNVNALELDDSALYLCASSLPGENIQYFGAGTRLSVL.

This chain joins TRBV25-1 and TRBJ2-7, with a weak D call TRBD2 (6 bases). CDR3 length: 13 residues. V gave up 3 bases and J gave up 7 bases, with 13 bases separating them. Germline CDR1 MGHDK, CDR2 SYGVNS. In nucleotides, the CDR3 is TGTGCCAGCAGTGACGGAACGGGGAGGGAGCAGTACTTC. It translates to CASSDGTGREQYF.

The genes are TRBV5-4 and TRBJ2-6; no firm D call. The V gene lost 4 bases and the J gene lost 0 bases, with 8 bases spanning the gap. Germline values: CDR1 SGHNT, CDR2 YYREEE (reference sequence). The CDR3 consists of 15 residues. The CDR3 sequence is CASSPSGSGANVLTF. Written as DNA, the CDR3 is TGTGCCAGCAGCCCATCCGGCTCTGGGGCCAACGTCCTGACTTTC.

This clone was detected a few times. The chain's CDR3 is CASSTSGELFF. CDR3 nucleotides: TGTGCCAGCAGTACGTCCGGGGAGCTGTTTTTT. The V gene is TRBV6-5, the J gene TRBJ2-2, with D unclear. CDR1 is MNHEY and CDR2 is SVGAGI in the germline V gene. The CDR3 has 11 residues. V lost 5 bases and J 6 bases, leaving 4 bases between the germline ends.